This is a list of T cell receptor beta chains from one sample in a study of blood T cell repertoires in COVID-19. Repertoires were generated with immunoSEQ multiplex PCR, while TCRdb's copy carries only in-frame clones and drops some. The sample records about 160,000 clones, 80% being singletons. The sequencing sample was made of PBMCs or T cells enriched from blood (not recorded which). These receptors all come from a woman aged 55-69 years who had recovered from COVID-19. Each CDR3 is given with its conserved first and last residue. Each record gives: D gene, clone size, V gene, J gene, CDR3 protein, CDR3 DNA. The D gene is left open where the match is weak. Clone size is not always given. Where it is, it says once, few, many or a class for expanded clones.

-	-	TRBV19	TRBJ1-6	CASSMEVVSPLHF	TGTGCCAGTAGTATGGAGGTAGTTTCACCCCTCCACTTT
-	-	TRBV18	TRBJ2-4	CASSPPATGAKNIQYF	TGTGCCAGCTCACCACCCGCGACGGGAGCCAAAAACATTCAGTACTTC
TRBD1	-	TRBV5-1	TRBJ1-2	CASSLGTGQSHGYTF	TGCGCCAGCAGCTTGGGGACAGGGCAATCCCATGGCTACACCTTC
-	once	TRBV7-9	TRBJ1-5	CASSSTGHGNQPQHF	TGTGCCAGCAGCTCAACAGGTCACGGGAATCAGCCCCAGCATTTT
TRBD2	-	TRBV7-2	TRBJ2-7	CASSSTSGGAYEQYF	TGTGCCAGCAGCTCGACTAGCGGGGGGGCCTACGAGCAGTACTTC
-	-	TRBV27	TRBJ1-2	CASSLGAGWNYGYTF	TGTGCCAGCAGTTTAGGGGCAGGGTGGAACTATGGCTACACCTTC
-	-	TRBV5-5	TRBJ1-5	CASSYEESSNQPQHF	TGTGCCAGCAGCTATGAGGAGAGCAGCAATCAGCCCCAGCATTTT
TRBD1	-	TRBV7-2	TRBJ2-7	CASSLAATGVWEQYF	TGTGCCAGCAGCTTAGCTGCGACAGGGGTTTGGGAGCAGTACTTC
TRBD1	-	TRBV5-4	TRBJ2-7	CASNHRGLSYEQYF	TGTGCCAGCAACCACAGGGGGTTAAGCTACGAGCAGTACTTC
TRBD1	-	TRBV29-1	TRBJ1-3	CSVQTGAGNTIYF	TGCAGCGTGCAGACAGGGGCTGGAAACACCATATATTTT
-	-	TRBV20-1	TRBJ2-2	CSASDGNTGELFF	TGCAGTGCAAGTGACGGGAACACCGGGGAGCTGTTTTTT
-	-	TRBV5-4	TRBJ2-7	CASSLGQGQLVYEQYF	TGTGCCAGCAGCTTGGGGCAGGGACAACTGGTCTACGAGCAGTACTTC
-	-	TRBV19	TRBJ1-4	CASQGGVYEKLFF	TGTGCCAGTCAGGGAGGGGTTTATGAAAAACTGTTTTTT
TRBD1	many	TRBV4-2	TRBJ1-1	CASSQARGGDTEAFF	TGTGCCAGCAGCCAAGCCAGAGGGGGCGACACTGAAGCTTTCTTT
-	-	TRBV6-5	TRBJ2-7	CASSYSWVLGSEQYF	TGTGCCAGCAGTTACTCGTGGGTCCTAGGATCCGAGCAGTACTTC
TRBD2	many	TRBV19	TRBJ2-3	CASSTQAGGEDTQYF	TGTGCCAGTAGTACACAAGCGGGGGGAGAGGATACGCAGTATTTT
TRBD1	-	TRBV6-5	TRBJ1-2	CASTPQDRGGGYTF	TGTGCCAGCACGCCCCAGGACAGGGGCGGAGGCTACACCTTC
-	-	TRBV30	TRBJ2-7	CAWSVNGEQYF	TGTGCCTGGAGTGTAAACGGGGAGCAGTACTTC
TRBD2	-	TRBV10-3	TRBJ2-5	CAISPGTSGGRETQYF	TGTGCCATCAGCCCCGGGACTAGCGGGGGCCGTGAGACCCAGTACTTC
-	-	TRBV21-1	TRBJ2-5	CASSNLRGRGETQYF	TGTGCCAGCAGCAACCTCAGGGGGCGCGGAGAGACCCAGTACTTC
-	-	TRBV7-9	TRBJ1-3	CASSLDGLAGNTIYF	TGTGCCAGCAGCTTAGACGGGTTGGCGGGAAACACCATATATTTT
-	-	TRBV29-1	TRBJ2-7	CSVEIGESPYEQYF	TGCAGCGTTGAAATCGGGGAATCACCCTACGAGCAGTACTTC
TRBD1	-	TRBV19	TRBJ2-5	CASSIGQGRKEETQYF	TGTGCCAGTAGTATAGGACAGGGGCGTAAAGAGGAGACCCAGTACTTC
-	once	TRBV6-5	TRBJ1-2	CASSLLYGYTF	TGTGCCAGCAGCCTCCTTTATGGCTACACCTTC
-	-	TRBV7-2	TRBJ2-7	CASSLVPGATHEQYF	TGTGCCAGCAGCTTAGTTCCAGGGGCCACTCACGAGCAGTACTTC
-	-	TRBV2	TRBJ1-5	CASRARTVSNQPQHF	TGTGCCAGCAGGGCAAGGACAGTTAGCAATCAGCCCCAGCATTTT
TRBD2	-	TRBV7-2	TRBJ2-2	CASSYTRGAGELFF	TGTGCCAGCAGCTACACGCGGGGGGCCGGGGAGCTGTTTTTT
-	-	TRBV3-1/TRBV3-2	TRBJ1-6	CASSQDVSDGDSPLHF	TGTGCCAGCAGCCAAGATGTTTCCGACGGAGATTCACCCCTCCACTTT
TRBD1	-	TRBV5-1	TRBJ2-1	CAILTHRGYNEQFF	TGCGCCATCCTGACTCACAGGGGCTACAATGAGCAGTTCTTC
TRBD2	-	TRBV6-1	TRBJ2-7	CASSETAGAYEQYF	TGTGCCAGCAGTGAAACAGCGGGGGCCTACGAGCAGTACTTC
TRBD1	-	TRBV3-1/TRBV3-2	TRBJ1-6	CASSRGQSNSPLHF	TGTGCCAGCAGCCGGGGACAGAGTAATTCACCCCTCCACTTT
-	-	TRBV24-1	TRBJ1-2	CATSDSTGYYGYTF	TGTGCCACCAGTGATTCGACAGGCTATTATGGCTACACCTTC
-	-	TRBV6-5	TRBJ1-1	CASRQQMNTEAFF	TGTGCCAGCAGACAGCAAATGAACACTGAAGCTTTCTTT
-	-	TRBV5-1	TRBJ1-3	CASSLDFGGGNTIYF	TGCGCCAGCAGCTTGGACTTCGGGGGAGGAAACACCATATATTTT
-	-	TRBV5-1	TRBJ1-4	CASSLGVVDEKLFF	TGCGCCAGCAGCTTGGGAGTAGTGGATGAAAAACTGTTTTTT
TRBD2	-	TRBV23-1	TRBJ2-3	CASSQSLIAGGQDTQYF	TGCGCCAGCAGTCAATCCCTCATAGCGGGGGGGCAAGATACGCAGTATTTT
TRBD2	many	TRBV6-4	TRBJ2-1	CASSDGTSGGNEQFF	TGTGCCAGCAGTGACGGGACTAGCGGGGGCAATGAGCAGTTCTTC
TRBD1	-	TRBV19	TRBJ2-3	CASSIGTGRDTQYF	TGTGCCAGTAGTATCGGGACAGGGAGAGATACGCAGTATTTT
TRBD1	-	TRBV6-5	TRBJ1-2	CASSYLDRDLGGYTF	TGTGCCAGCAGTTACCTAGACAGGGACTTGGGAGGCTACACCTTC
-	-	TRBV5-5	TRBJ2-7	CASSYYYEQYF	TGTGCCAGCAGCTATTACTACGAGCAGTACTTC
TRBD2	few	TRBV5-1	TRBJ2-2	CASSFGGGAGELFF	TGCGCCAGCAGCTTCGGCGGGGGGGCCGGGGAGCTGTTTTTT
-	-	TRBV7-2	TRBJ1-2	CASSDTQGRQGYTF	TGTGCCAGCAGCGACACCCAGGGTCGTCAAGGCTACACCTTC
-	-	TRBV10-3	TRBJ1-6	CAIGDTRSGSPLHF	TGTGCCATCGGGGACACCCGATCTGGTTCACCCCTCCACTTT
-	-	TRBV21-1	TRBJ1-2	CASGRRAHHPANYGYTF	TGTGCCAGCGGCCGGCGGGCACATCACCCAGCTAACTATGGCTACACCTTC
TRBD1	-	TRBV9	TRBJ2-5	CASSATGAETQYF	TGTGCCAGCAGCGCCACAGGGGCAGAGACCCAGTACTTC
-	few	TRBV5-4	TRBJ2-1	CASSNDRRAYNEQFF	TGTGCCAGCTCCAACGACAGGCGCGCGTACAATGAGCAGTTCTTC
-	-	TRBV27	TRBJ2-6	CASSFTGPGANVLTF	TGTGCCAGCAGTTTCACGGGTCCTGGGGCCAACGTCCTGACTTTC
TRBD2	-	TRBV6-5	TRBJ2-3	CASSYSLGGGADTQYF	TGTGCCAGCAGTTACTCCCTAGGCGGGGGGGCAGATACGCAGTATTTT
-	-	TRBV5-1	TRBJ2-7	CASSLWRGETYEQYF	TGCGCCAGCAGCTTGTGGCGGGGTGAAACCTACGAGCAGTACTTC
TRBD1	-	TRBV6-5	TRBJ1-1	CASSRDRGMNTEAFF	TGTGCCAGCAGTCGGGACAGAGGGATGAACACTGAAGCTTTCTTT